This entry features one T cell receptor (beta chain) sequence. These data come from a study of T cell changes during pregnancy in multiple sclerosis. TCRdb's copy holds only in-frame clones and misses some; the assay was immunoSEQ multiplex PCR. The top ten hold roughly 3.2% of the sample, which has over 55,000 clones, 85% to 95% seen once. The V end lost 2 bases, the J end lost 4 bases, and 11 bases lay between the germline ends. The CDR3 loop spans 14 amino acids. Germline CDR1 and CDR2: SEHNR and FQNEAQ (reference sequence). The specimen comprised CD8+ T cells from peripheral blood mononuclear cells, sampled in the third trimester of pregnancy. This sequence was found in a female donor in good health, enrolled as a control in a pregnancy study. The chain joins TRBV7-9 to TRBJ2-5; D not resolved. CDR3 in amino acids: CASSLTLTIETQYF. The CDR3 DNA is TGTGCCAGCAGCTTAACCCTCACTATAGAGACCCAGTACTTC. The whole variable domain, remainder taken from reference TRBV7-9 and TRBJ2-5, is DTGVSQNPRHKITKRGQNVTFRCDPISEHNRLYWYRQTLGQGPEFLTYFQNEAQLEKSRLLSDRFSAERPKGSFSTLEIQRTEQGDSAMYLCASSLTLTIETQYFGPGTRLLVL.